This is a list of T cell receptor beta chains from one sample in a study of blood T cell repertoires in COVID-19. Profiling relied on immunoSEQ multiplex PCR, and the TCRdb table lists in-frame clones only, not all of them. The table has 85,000 to 100,000 clones, 70% to 90% seen once. The sample comprised peripheral blood. The receptor set was obtained from a middle-aged man with active or convalescent COVID-19. The CDR3 runs from the conserved cysteine through the conserved F or W. D genes are given only for firm matches. Clone size appears in some rows only: once, few, many, or a class for an expanded clone.

DNA: TGTGCCAGCAGCATGGGACAGGTTTATTCCTACGAGCAGTACTTC
CDR3: CASSMGQVYSYEQYF
J: TRBJ2-7
D: NA
V: TRBV21-1
size: NA

DNA: TGTGCCAGAACCAGAGAGACCCAGTACTTC
CDR3: CARTRETQYF
J: TRBJ2-5
D: NA
V: TRBV11-3
size: NA

DNA: TGCAGCGTAACAGGGGGCGCTTCTGGGGCCAACGTCCTGACTTTC
CDR3: CSVTGGASGANVLTF
J: TRBJ2-6
D: TRBD1
V: TRBV29-1
size: NA

DNA: TGTGCCAGCAGTTTTTCCAGGGTTGGCTATGGCTACACCTTC
CDR3: CASSFSRVGYGYTF
J: TRBJ1-2
D: NA
V: TRBV28
size: NA

DNA: TGCGCCAGCAGCTTGGATCCAGGGGTTGGTTCACCCCTCCACTTT
CDR3: CASSLDPGVGSPLHF
J: TRBJ1-6
D: NA
V: TRBV5-1
size: NA

DNA: TGTGCCAGCAGTCCCCGGCGGGAGACCCAGTACTTC
CDR3: CASSPRRETQYF
J: TRBJ2-5
D: NA
V: TRBV6-2/TRBV6-3
size: few

DNA: TGCGCCAGCAGTGACGAGGCTAGCGGGACCTACGAGCAGTACTTC
CDR3: CASSDEASGTYEQYF
J: TRBJ2-7
D: TRBD2
V: TRBV10-2
size: NA

DNA: TGTGCCAGCAGCCTCCGCGGGACTAGCGGGAGGATCAGCTCCTACGAGCAGTACTTC
CDR3: CASSLRGTSGRISSYEQYF
J: TRBJ2-7
D: TRBD2
V: TRBV7-2
size: NA

DNA: TGTGCCAGCAGCCCCACGTTTAATGCGGGCTCCTACGAGCAGTACTTC
CDR3: CASSPTFNAGSYEQYF
J: TRBJ2-7
D: NA
V: TRBV11-2
size: NA

DNA: TGCGCCAGCAGCTTGGCCCCCGTGTCCTCTTACGAGCAGTACTTC
CDR3: CASSLAPVSSYEQYF
J: TRBJ2-7
D: NA
V: TRBV5-1
size: NA

DNA: TGTGCCTGGACCCGGGGCGGGACCCAAGAGACCCAGTACTTC
CDR3: CAWTRGGTQETQYF
J: TRBJ2-5
D: NA
V: TRBV30
size: NA

DNA: TGTGCCAGCTCGACTAGCGGGAGTAGTTCGGATACGCAGTATTTT
CDR3: CASSTSGSSSDTQYF
J: TRBJ2-3
D: TRBD2
V: TRBV6-4
size: NA

DNA: TGTGCCACCAGTGAGGCCGGGACAGGTTGGGATGGCTACACCTTC
CDR3: CATSEAGTGWDGYTF
J: TRBJ1-2
D: TRBD1
V: TRBV24-1
size: NA

DNA: TGTGCCAGTAGTATTTTTAGCGGGGTGGCCTACAATGAGCAGTTCTTC
CDR3: CASSIFSGVAYNEQFF
J: TRBJ2-1
D: TRBD2
V: TRBV19
size: NA

DNA: TGCGCCAGCAGCTTCAGGGACACAGATACGCAGTATTTT
CDR3: CASSFRDTDTQYF
J: TRBJ2-3
D: NA
V: TRBV5-1
size: NA

DNA: TGTGCCAGCAGCCATACCAGGTCCTCCTACGAGCAGTACTTC
CDR3: CASSHTRSSYEQYF
J: TRBJ2-7
D: NA
V: TRBV7-8
size: NA

DNA: TGTGCCTGGAGTGTACGGTCAACCTCTGGAAACACCATATATTTT
CDR3: CAWSVRSTSGNTIYF
J: TRBJ1-3
D: NA
V: TRBV30
size: NA

DNA: TGCGCCAGCAGCCTGGACAGTGGTCAGCCCCAGCATTTT
CDR3: CASSLDSGQPQHF
J: TRBJ1-5
D: NA
V: TRBV5-1
size: NA

DNA: TGTGCCAGCAGCCAGTGGGGACTAGCGGGGGGGCCCGAGACCCAGTACTTC
CDR3: CASSQWGLAGGPETQYF
J: TRBJ2-5
D: TRBD2
V: TRBV3-1/TRBV3-2
size: NA

DNA: TGCGCCAGCAGCTTGGAGACAGGCGGGGGCTATGGCTACACCTTC
CDR3: CASSLETGGGYGYTF
J: TRBJ1-2
D: NA
V: TRBV5-1
size: NA

DNA: TGCGCCAGCAGCCAAGAATACAGGGGGCAGTACTATGGCTACACCTTC
CDR3: CASSQEYRGQYYGYTF
J: TRBJ1-2
D: TRBD1
V: TRBV4-3
size: medium-sized

DNA: TGTGCCAGCAGCCAAGATGGCCCAACAGGGGTAGGCTACACCTTC
CDR3: CASSQDGPTGVGYTF
J: TRBJ1-2
D: TRBD1
V: TRBV14
size: NA

DNA: TGTGCCAGCAGCAATACAGGGGATGCTTTCTTT
CDR3: CASSNTGDAFF
J: TRBJ1-1
D: TRBD1
V: TRBV3-1/TRBV3-2
size: NA

DNA: TGTGCCAGCTCACCTTACGACAGGGATCGCGACGAGCAGTACTTC
CDR3: CASSPYDRDRDEQYF
J: TRBJ2-7
D: TRBD1
V: TRBV18
size: NA